The next 21 T cell receptor beta chains were all read from a single sample in a study of cytomegalovirus exposure and HLA in healthy donors. In the PCR, 60 Vbeta and 13 Jbeta primers were used. Some clones are missing from TCRdb's copy, which holds only in-frame ones; the method was immunoSEQ multiplex PCR. The sample has about 160,000 clones, 85% seen once. Source material: PBMCs. The receptors here all came from a boy under 10 years old in good health and CMV-seronegative.

The chain combines TRBV7-3 with TRBJ2-1; 9 bases are a match to TRBD1. Germline lookup yields CDR1 SGHTA and CDR2 FQGTGA. The CDR3 totals 20 residues. V was clipped by 5 bases and J by 0 bases; unmatched bases: 17. The CDR3 nucleotides read TGTGCCAGCAGCCAAAGGGCGGGACAGGGTTTTCTTTCCTCCTACAATGAGCAGTTCTTC. As protein: CASSQRAGQGFLSSYNEQFF.

V usage is TRBV11-2 and J usage is TRBJ2-1; 8 positions agree with TRBD2. The CDR3 is made up of 16 amino acids. Per the germline V gene, CDR1 is SGHAT and CDR2 is FQNNGV. With 4 bases clipped from V and 0 bases from J, the junction kept 5 bases outside the gene matches. CDR3 amino acids: CASSSHSGISYNEQFF. CDR3 DNA: TGTGCCAGCAGCTCTCATAGCGGGATCTCCTACAATGAGCAGTTCTTC.

The V call is TRBV7-2, the J call TRBJ1-1, with D unclear. The CDR3 length is 14 residues. The V end lost 3 bases, the J end lost 2 bases, and 10 bases lay between the germline ends. CDR1 is SGHTA, CDR2 FQGNSA, per germline. CDR3 amino acids: CASSFWGVNTEAFF. The CDR3, as DNA: TGTGCCAGCAGCTTTTGGGGAGTTAACACTGAAGCTTTCTTT.

This chain uses TRBV5-4 with TRBJ2-3, with 8 bases lining up with TRBD2. CDR1 is SGHNT and CDR2 is YYREEE in the germline V gene (reference sequence). There are 15 residues in the CDR3. V trimming: 4 bases; J trimming: 3 bases; junction bases outside the gene matches: 7. DNA for the CDR3: TGTGCCAGCAGCGGCGGGACTAGTCTAACAGATACGCAGTATTTT. Its translation is CASSGGTSLTDTQYF.

V is TRBV29-1 and J is TRBJ1-6; possible D gene TRBD1, 5 bases. This CDR3 has 13 amino acids. Germline V lookup: CDR1 SQVTM, CDR2 ANQGSEA. V was clipped by 4 bases and J by 5 bases, with 9 bases between them. CDR3 sequence: CSVGRDHNSPLHF. In nucleotides, the CDR3 is TGCAGCGTTGGGAGGGACCATAATTCACCCCTCCACTTT.

The chain recombines TRBV6-5 with TRBJ2-1; TRBD2 agrees at 14 bases. This CDR3 contains 15 residues. The J segment lost 8 bases and the V segment lost 6 bases, leaving 6 bases of the junction unmatched. CDR1 is MNHEY and CDR2 is SVGAGI in the germline V gene. This chain's CDR3 is CASRPGTSGSHEQFF. The CDR3, as DNA: TGTGCCAGCAGGCCTGGGACTAGCGGGAGTCATGAGCAGTTCTTC.

The chain carries TRBV5-6 and TRBJ2-3; D is undetermined. The CDR3 is made up of 13 amino acids. Germline V gene data show CDR1 as SGHDT and CDR2 as YYEEEE. V lost 4 bases and J 3 bases, leaving 9 bases between the germline ends. CDR3: CASSQPQTDTQYF. For the CDR3, the DNA is TGTGCCAGCAGCCAACCCCAGACAGATACGCAGTATTTT.

This clone was seen once. The V call is TRBV28, the J call TRBJ1-5; no reliable D call. Germline V lookup: CDR1 MDHEN, CDR2 SYDVKM. Trimming removed 1 base at V and 2 bases at J, with 12 bases between. The CDR3 extends over 16 amino acids. The CDR3 DNA reads as TGTGCCAGCAGTTTATTACGCGACACTGGCAATCAGCCCCAGCATTTT. Residues: CASSLLRDTGNQPQHF.

The chain employs TRBV6-5 and TRBJ2-5; D perhaps matches TRBD1 (6 bases). CDR3 size: 13 residues. CDR1 and CDR2 from the germline V gene are MNHEY and SVGAGI. Trimming cost V 2 bases and J 2 bases, with 6 bases left between them. The CDR3 loop reads CASSYTGQETQYF. CDR3 nucleotides: TGTGCCAGCAGTTACACAGGGCAAGAGACCCAGTACTTC.

This clone was counted a single time. The chain combines TRBV5-1 with TRBJ1-1; 9 bases are a match to TRBD1. Germline V gene lookup returns CDR1 SGHRS and CDR2 YFSETQ. After removal of 4 bases from V and 0 bases from J, the junction contained 7 bases not matched to a gene. The CDR3 is 16 amino acids. The CDR3 nucleotides are TGCGCCAGCAGCCCGTGGGGACAGGGAATGAACACTGAAGCTTTCTTT. Amino acid sequence: CASSPWGQGMNTEAFF.

The chain is built from TRBV19 and TRBJ1-5; a weak D match, TRBD1 (6 bases). Trimming took off 0 bases at V and 1 base at J, with 16 bases between the two ends. Per the germline V gene, CDR1 is LNHDA and CDR2 is SQIVND (reference sequence). The CDR3 extends over 18 amino acids. In DNA form, the CDR3 reads TGTGCCAGTAGTATAGATCGGGCAGGGACACAAAGCAATCAGCCCCAGCATTTT. Translating it yields CASSIDRAGTQSNQPQHF.

The chain combines TRBV12-5 with TRBJ2-1, with D tentatively TRBD2 (6 bases). CDR1 and CDR2 (germline): LGHNT, FRNRAP. V lost 2 bases, J lost 5 bases, and 22 bases lay in between. The CDR3 is 18 amino acids. This CDR3 is CASGLSLVGTPLDNEQFF. The CDR3 coding sequence is TGTGCTAGTGGTTTGTCTCTAGTCGGGACTCCACTTGACAATGAGCAGTTCTTC.

The rearrangement links TRBV5-1 to TRBJ2-1; D is possibly TRBD1 (5 bases). This CDR3 has 16 residues. From germline, CDR1 is SGHRS and CDR2 YFSETQ. V lost 2 bases and J 6 bases, leaving 18 bases between the germline ends. CDR3 sequence (DNA): TGCGCCAGCAGCTTCCCCCTTTCCAGGGCTGGCAATGAGCAGTTCTTC. This translates into CASSFPLSRAGNEQFF. Full variable domain (rest looked up from reference TRBV5-1 and TRBJ2-1): KAGVTQTPRYLIKTRGQQVTLSCSPISGHRSVSWYQQTPGQGLQFLFEYFSETQRNKGNFPGRFSGRQFSNSRSEMNVSTLELGDSALYLCASSFPLSRAGNEQFFGPGTRLTVL.

This sequence joins TRBV13 and TRBJ2-5; tentatively, D is TRBD2 (5 bases). Germline V lookup: CDR1 PRHDT, CDR2 FYEKMQ (reference sequence). With 3 bases removed from V and 0 bases from J, the gap between germline ends came to 8 bases. The CDR3 is 14 residues long. CDR3 protein: CASSFGGYQETQYF. The DNA for the CDR3 is TGTGCCAGCAGCTTTGGCGGGTACCAAGAGACCCAGTACTTC.

To note about this clone: The germline gene is not matched at one end of the junction; a read error may be the cause. In DNA, the CDR3 is TGTTCCAGCGCGACTAGCGGGGGGGGAGAGACCCAGTACTTC. Its protein product is CSSATSGGGETQYF. The chain couples TRBV7-9 to TRBJ2-5; 14 nucleotides align to TRBD2. The CDR3 sequence is 14 residues long. Germline V lookup: CDR1 SEHNR, CDR2 FQNEAQ (reference sequence).

In nucleotides, the CDR3 is TGCAGTGCTCTCGGAGTCACTGAAGCTTTCTTT. Its translation is CSALGVTEAFF. The V gene is TRBV20-1, the J gene TRBJ1-1; no firm D call. This CDR3 contains 11 residues. The V and J ends lost 5 bases and 4 bases respectively, with 8 bases between them. Germline V gene data show CDR1 as DFQATT and CDR2 as SNEGSKA (reference sequence).

This rearrangement joins TRBV11-1 to TRBJ2-4; 7 bases are shared with TRBD2. The ends lost 5 bases at V and 8 bases at J; junction bases unmatched: 12. Per the germline V gene, CDR1 is SGHAT and CDR2 is FQDESV (reference sequence). The CDR3 has 15 residues. The CDR3: CASSQLGRVDDIQYF. DNA for the CDR3: TGTGCCAGCAGCCAACTGGGGAGGGTTGATGACATTCAGTACTTC.

The chain employs TRBV19 and TRBJ2-2, with D possibly TRBD1 on 6 matching bases. The CDR3 extends over 17 amino acids. CDR1 is LNHDA and CDR2 is SQIVND in the germline V gene (reference sequence). Trimming took 7 bases from V and 4 from J, leaving 22 bases between them. CDR3 in DNA: TGTGCCAGTATAAAAAACAGGGAAATTCGTGGCACCGGGGAGCTGTTTTTT. Protein: CASIKNREIRGTGELFF. The variable domain in full, completed from reference TRBV19 and TRBJ2-2, reads DGGITQSPKYLFRKEGQNVTLSCEQNLNHDAMYWYRQDPGQGLRLIYYSQIVNDFQKGDIAEGYSVSREKKESFPLTVTSAQKNPTAFYLCASIKNREIRGTGELFFGEGSRLTVL.

The V call is TRBV6-5, the J call TRBJ1-3; TRBD1 might be the D (6 bases). Germline loops: CDR1 MNHEY, CDR2 SVGAGI. This CDR3 comprises 15 residues. Trimming pared 3 bases from V and 4 bases from J, leaving 13 bases between. CDR3: CASSYSSGAGNTIYF. For the CDR3, the DNA is TGTGCCAGCAGTTATAGCTCAGGGGCAGGAAACACCATATATTTT.

J is TRBJ2-7 and V is TRBV2; 7 bases are shared with TRBD1. CDR3 length: 15 residues. Trimming took 5 bases from V and 2 from J; bases not matched to a gene: 9. Germline values: CDR1 SNHLY, CDR2 FYNNEI. The DNA for the CDR3 is TGTGCCAGCAGTAGGGGGCAGGGTCGTCCCTACGAGCAGTACGTC. Translating gives CASSRGQGRPYEQYV.

The genes are TRBV28 and TRBJ1-3, with D tentatively TRBD1 (6 bases). This CDR3 spans 15 amino acids. Germline CDR1 MDHEN, CDR2 SYDVKM. Trimming cost V 6 bases and J 0 bases, with 12 bases left between them. CDR3 region: CASSHDRNSGNTIYF. As DNA, the CDR3 is TGTGCCAGCAGCCACGACAGGAACTCTGGAAACACCATATATTTT.